The 10 T cell receptor beta chains reported below all come from one sample, sequenced in a study of cytomegalovirus exposure and HLA in healthy donors. Primers included in the PCR were 60 Vbeta and 13 Jbeta primers. Data came from immunoSEQ multiplex PCR; TCRdb stores just in-frame clones and leaves some out. The sample holds more than 95,000 clones, around 64% seen once. Sequenced input: PBMCs. The receptors were gathered from a man in his 60s in good health and CMV-seronegative.

About this clone itself: A junction boundary mismatches the germline segment, possibly from a read error. CDR3 bases: TGTGCCAGTAGTAGGCAGGGTTCGAATACCGGGGAGCTGTTTTTT. Translated: CASSRQGSNTGELFF. The chain couples TRBV19 to TRBJ2-2; possible D gene TRBD1, 5 bases. The CDR3 extends over 15 amino acids. Germline assignment: CDR1 LNHDA and CDR2 SQIVND (reference sequence).

This clone was seen once. The chain links TRBV27 to TRBJ2-5; D unresolved. The V gene's germline CDR1 is MNHEY and CDR2 SMNVEV (reference sequence). Trimming pared 2 bases from V and 5 bases from J, leaving 12 bases between. The length of the CDR3 is 14 residues. The CDR3 spells CASSLVTGGETQYF. The CDR3 region has the DNA TGTGCCAGCAGTTTAGTAACGGGTGGGGAGACCCAGTACTTC.

This clone was seen only a few times. The V and J genes are TRBV5-1 and TRBJ2-7, with 9 bases that match TRBD1. This CDR3 is built from 14 residues. Germline CDR1 and CDR2: SGHRS and YFSETQ. V was clipped by 1 base and J by 4 bases; unmatched bases: 3. CDR3 coding DNA: TGCGCCAGCAGCTTGTCGGGACAGGGTTACGAGCAGTACTTC. It translates to CASSLSGQGYEQYF.

This clone came up a few times. The chain joins TRBV9 to TRBJ2-7; tentatively, D is TRBD1 (6 bases). The CDR3 contains 16 residues. Trimming cost V 5 bases and J 3 bases, with 21 bases left between them. CDR1 is SGDLS, CDR2 YYNGEE, per germline. The CDR3 is CASRRDADRLYYEQYF. The CDR3 coding sequence is TGTGCCAGCAGACGGGACGCTGACAGGCTTTACTACGAGCAGTACTTC.

This clone was seen a handful of times. CDR3 protein: CASSQRARDTEAFF. DNA of the CDR3: TGTGCCAGCAGTCAGAGGGCACGGGACACTGAAGCTTTCTTT. The rearrangement links TRBV7-3 to TRBJ1-1; D gene ambiguous. The V gene's germline CDR1 is SGHTA and CDR2 FQGTGA. The CDR3 consists of 14 residues. V dropped 6 bases and J dropped 3 bases, with 14 bases sitting between them.

This clone was detected a few times. J is TRBJ2-2 and V is TRBV5-4; D might be TRBD1 (5 bases). The germline gives CDR1 SGHNT, CDR2 YYREEE (reference sequence). The V gene lost 3 bases and the J gene lost 3 bases, with 12 bases spanning the gap. This CDR3 has 15 residues. This CDR3 is CASSSTEAYTGELFF. The CDR3 nucleotides read TGTGCCAGCAGCTCGACAGAGGCGTACACCGGGGAGCTGTTTTTT.

This clone was counted only a few times. This rearrangement joins TRBV9 to TRBJ1-2; the D is unclear. The germline V and J ends were trimmed by 0 bases and 7 bases, with 7 bases remaining between them. CDR1 and CDR2 from the germline V gene are SGDLS and YYNGEE. The CDR3 totals 12 residues. This chain's CDR3 is CASSVASGGYTF. The CDR3 region has the DNA TGTGCCAGCAGCGTAGCGTCGGGTGGCTACACCTTC.

The rearrangement links TRBV7-2 to TRBJ1-5; D uncertain. This CDR3 comprises 14 residues. V was clipped by 0 bases and J by 6 bases, with 9 bases between them. Germline V CDR1 and CDR2: SGHTA, FQGNSA. Here the CDR3 DNA reads TGTGCCAGCAGCTTAGCGCCGTCAGTTCAGCCCCAGCATTTT. Translated, it gives CASSLAPSVQPQHF.

The CDR3 DNA sequence: TGTGCCAGCAGCCAAGCAGGGAACAGAGCGTATGGCTACACCTTC. Its protein is CASSQAGNRAYGYTF. The chain links TRBV14 to TRBJ1-2, with D perhaps TRBD1 (5 bases). In germline, CDR1 is SGHDN, CDR2 FVKESK. The V and J ends lost 1 base and 5 bases respectively, with 14 bases between them. This CDR3 is built from 15 residues.

The rearrangement uses TRBV29-1 and TRBJ2-1; D uncertain. The V gene's germline CDR1 is SQVTM and CDR2 ANQGSEA. Trimming cost V 5 bases and J 2 bases, with 10 bases left between them. The CDR3 has 13 residues. CDR3: CSVSLLAYNEQFF. The DNA of the CDR3 is TGCAGCGTTTCACTCCTTGCCTACAATGAGCAGTTCTTC.